Described below is a single T cell receptor beta chain sequence and its context. A much larger clone is a single base away; this may be a read error. Because the CDR3 is missing its conserved closing phenylalanine or tryptophan, this is likely a read error. The sample comes from a study of regulatory T cells in long-lasting Graves disease. Building the TCR beta libraries relied on iRepertoire HTBI primers, and CDR3 regions underwent Arm-PCR. TCRdb re-derived calls from the multiplex PCR reads in MiXCR, one entry per CDR3 protein. The data contain approximately 540,000 distinct CDR3 sequences, more than 10% of them singletons. Sample time point: newly diagnosed GD, antithyroid drugs for less than 3 months. Construction of the TCR library relied on RNA isolated from PBMCs. This CDR3 is 13 amino acids long. Germline loops: CDR1 SNHLY, CDR2 FYNNEI. V shed 4 bases and J shed 1 base, with 7 bases lying between them.

The sample also formed part of further work on T cells in Graves' hyperthyroidism and ophthalmopathy.

The sample was peripheral blood mononuclear cells (PBMCs), taken at new diagnosis, from a patient treated with antithyroid drugs. The source of this sequence is a woman in her twenties or thirties with Graves disease. The chain carries TRBV2 and TRBJ1-1; D gene unclear. CDR3 sequence reads: CASSVYGNTEAFL. The CDR3 nucleotides are TGTGCCAGCAGTGTTTACGGGAACACTGAAGCTTTCCTT.